This T cell receptor (beta chain) originates from a study of T cell repertoires in cytomegalovirus infection. Study summary: It can be stated that public TCR beta signatures indicated CMV infection as well as a matching HLA type. Findings and caveats of the study: HLA-C-restricted CMV clonotypes gave the most frequent clonotype in two of eight donors.

On this clonotype: Its target is unknown.

CDR3 length equals 15 residues. Trimming shortened V by 6 bases and J by 3 bases, and 17 bases separated the two germline ends. Looked up from germline, CDR1 is SNHLY and CDR2 is FYNNEI. Each CDR3 protein is one row after TCRdb ran MiXCR on the reads. The profile shows nearly 650,000 distinct CDR3 sequences, approximately 24% of them singletons. This clonotype was obtained from a human donor in good health (CMV status not recorded). Some clones in this sample may be carry-over from other donors' samples. The specimen was CD8+ T cells from PBMCs. The chain recombines TRBV2 with TRBJ1-1, with no clear D. This chain's CDR3 is CASRAPGRADTEAFF. For the CDR3, the DNA is TGTGCCAGCAGAGCCCCGGGAAGGGCCGACACTGAAGCTTTCTTT.